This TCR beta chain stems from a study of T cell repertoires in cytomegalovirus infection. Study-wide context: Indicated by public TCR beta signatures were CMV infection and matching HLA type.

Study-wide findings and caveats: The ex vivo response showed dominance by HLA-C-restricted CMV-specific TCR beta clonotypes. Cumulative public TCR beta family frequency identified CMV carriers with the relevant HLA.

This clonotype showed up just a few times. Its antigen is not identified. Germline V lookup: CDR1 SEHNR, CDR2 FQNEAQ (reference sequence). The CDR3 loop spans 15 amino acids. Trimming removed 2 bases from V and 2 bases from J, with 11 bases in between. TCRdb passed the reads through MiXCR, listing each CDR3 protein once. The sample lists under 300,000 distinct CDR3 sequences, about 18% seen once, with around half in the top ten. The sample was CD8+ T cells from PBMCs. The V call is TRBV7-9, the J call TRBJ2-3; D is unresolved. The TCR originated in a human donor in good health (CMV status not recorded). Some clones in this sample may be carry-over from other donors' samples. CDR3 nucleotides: TGTGCCAGCAGCTTAATTCGGCCAAACACAGATACGCAGTATTTT. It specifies CASSLIRPNTDTQYF.